Listed below are T cell receptor beta chains from one sample, sequenced in a study of post-analysis software for immune sequencing data. TCRdb reprocessed the PCR reads with MiXCR, giving one entry per CDR3 protein. Altogether hundreds of thousands of distinct CDR3 sequences are present, roughly 27% being singletons, with the ten largest covering around 0.6%. Sequenced: blood. The receptors shown here come from a girl aged 10 to 17 with multiple sclerosis. Both conserved end residues are part of each CDR3. D genes are given only for firm matches. Size tells how often a clone was seen (once, few, many) or the class of an expanded clone, and some rows leave it out.

clone_size j_call v_call d_call cdr3_nt cdr3_aa
many TRBJ2-7 TRBV7-2 TRBD1 TGTGCCAGCAGCCCGGACAGGATCTACGAGCAGTACTTC CASSPDRIYEQYF
few TRBJ2-1 TRBV6-2/TRBV6-3 . TGTGCCAGCAGTAACGGGGGTGAGCAGTTCTTC CASSNGGEQFF
. TRBJ2-1 TRBV7-2 TRBD2 TGTGCCAGCAGCTTCCGGACTAGCGGGAGTTTAGGTGAGCAGCTCTTC CASSFRTSGSLGEQLF
. TRBJ2-7 TRBV7-9 . TGTGCCAGCAGCTCGAGAGCCGGACTCACCTACGGCTACGAGCAGTACTTC CASSSRAGLTYGYEQYF
. TRBJ2-1 TRBV6-4 . TGTGCCAGCAGTGGGGAATTTAGCTCCTACAATGAGCAGTTCTTC CASSGEFSSYNEQFF
few TRBJ2-1 TRBV5-1 . TGCGCCAGCAGCCTCCTAGCTGGGGGTCGGGACAATGAGCAGTTCTTC CASSLLAGGRDNEQFF
. TRBJ2-3 TRBV27 . TGTGCCAGCAGTTCCCCCCTTGGCGGTACTAGCACAGATACGCAGTATTTT CASSSPLGGTSTDTQYF
. TRBJ2-3 TRBV18 TRBD2 TGTGCCAGCTCACCACCTACTTGGACTAGCGGGGGCCGAGATACGCAGTATTTT CASSPPTWTSGGRDTQYF
. TRBJ2-5 TRBV23-1 TRBD2 TGCGCCAGCAGTCCACTCGGGACTAGCGGGGAGCGAGAGACCCAGTACTTC CASSPLGTSGERETQYF
. TRBJ2-1 TRBV20-1 . TGCAGTGCTCGGACCGGGGATGAGCAGTTCTTC CSARTGDEQFF
few TRBJ2-1 TRBV6-2/TRBV6-3 . TGTGCCAGCTATCAGGACGTACGACCGTATGGTGAGCAGTTCTTC CASYQDVRPYGEQFF
. TRBJ2-7 TRBV7-2 . TGTGCCAGCAGCTCGAGTCAATACGAGCAGTACTTC CASSSSQYEQYF
. TRBJ2-1 TRBV6-1 TRBD2 TGTGCCAGCAGTCCATCGGGACTACGGGGAAACAATGAGCAGTTCTTC CASSPSGLRGNNEQFF
. TRBJ2-5 TRBV7-2 . TGTGCCAGCAGCTTAGCAGGGTTACCCTACGGGCAGTACTTC CASSLAGLPYGQYF
once TRBJ2-7 TRBV21-1 . TGTGCCAGCAGCAAAAGGTTTGAGCGGGGGGACGAGCAGTACTTC CASSKRFERGDEQYF
many TRBJ2-7 TRBV20-1 TRBD1 TGCAGTGCGCCCGCAGGGGGTCAATACGAGCAGTACTTC CSAPAGGQYEQYF
. TRBJ2-1 TRBV11-3 . TGTGCCAGCAGCTTAGGGCTGTCGACTGAGCAGTTCTTC CASSLGLSTEQFF
few TRBJ2-3 TRBV20-1 . TGCAGCGGGCGCCCAGATACGCAGTATTTT CSGRPDTQYF
. TRBJ2-6 TRBV18 . TGTGCCAGCTCACCTAACAGACAGGCTGGGGCCAACGTCCTGACTTTC CASSPNRQAGANVLTF
few TRBJ2-7 TRBV5-6 . TGTGCCAGCAGCTTAAGGGGACTGATCGAGCAGTACTTC CASSLRGLIEQYF
few TRBJ2-1 TRBV25-1 TRBD2 TGTGCCAGCAGCCCCAGCGGGAGGCCCTACAATGAGCAGTTCTTC CASSPSGRPYNEQFF
. TRBJ2-7 TRBV28 . TGTGCCAGCAGTTTATTTCGGGACGAGCAGTACTTC CASSLFRDEQYF
few TRBJ2-5 TRBV7-9 TRBD2 TGTGCCAGCAGCTTAGTGGCGGGGGTCCAAGAGACCCAGTACTTC CASSLVAGVQETQYF
once TRBJ2-1 TRBV11-2 TRBD2 TGTGCCAGTCTACTAGCGAGATACAATGAGCAGTTCTTC CASLLARYNEQFF
. TRBJ2-7 TRBV20-1 TRBD1 TGCAGTGGAGCGAAAGCCTACAGGGGCGAGCAGTACTTC CSGAKAYRGEQYF
few TRBJ1-2 TRBV15 . TGTGCCACCAGCAGAGAAGAAAGGAGGGCGTCTAACTATGGCTACACCTTC CATSREERRASNYGYTF
. TRBJ2-1 TRBV9 . TGTGCCAGCAGCGTATACACCGTCAATGAGCAGTTCTTC CASSVYTVNEQFF
. TRBJ2-3 TRBV29-1 . TGCAGCGTTGAAGAGAGGGGCAAGGCGTTGGGGGGGCGTAGAGATACGCAGTATTTT CSVEERGKALGGRRDTQYF
. TRBJ2-1 TRBV18 TRBD1 TGTGCCAGCTCACCGCGGACAGGGGATGTATACAATGAGCAGTTCTTC CASSPRTGDVYNEQFF
. TRBJ1-2 TRBV20-1 . TGCAGTGCTGGGGACACCCGAACGGGGAACTATGGCTACACCTTC CSAGDTRTGNYGYTF